The 26 T cell receptor beta chains listed next were all sequenced from one sample in a study of human T cells and chemical hapten exposure. Time point defined: healthy volunteer bleed at 6 weeks. Someone pulled total RNA out of unfractionated whole blood. TCRdb reanalysed the RACE reads using MiXCR and keeps one entry per CDR3 protein. The sample gives 65,000 or so distinct CDR3 sequences, around 6.5% of which show up once; around 3.4% is in the top ten. The sample consisted of whole blood. The source is a female donor in good health. Some clones in this sample may be carry-over from other donors' samples.

This clonotype was seen repeatedly, ten times or more. The rearrangement joins TRBV2 to TRBJ1-2, with a possible D match to TRBD1 (6 bases). V was shortened by 5 bases and J by 7 bases, with 14 bases between the two germline ends. CDR3 length equals 13 residues. CDR1 and CDR2 from the germline V gene are SNHLY and FYNNEI. CDR3 region: CASSSLGQGGYTF. The DNA of the CDR3 is TGTGCCAGCAGTTCATTGGGACAAGGTGGCTACACCTTC.

Remarks on this clonotype: A much larger clone lies a single base off, so this may be a read error. V is TRBV28 and J is TRBJ2-7, with TRBD2 identical over 8 bases. Trimming cost V 5 bases and J 5 bases; bases outside gene matches: 11. Germline V gene lookup returns CDR1 MDHEN and CDR2 SYDVKM. The CDR3 is made up of 15 amino acids. CDR3 sequence (DNA): TGTGCCAGCAGTCAGACTAGCGTGAGGGGGGACGAGCAGTACTTC. Amino acid sequence: CASSQTSVRGDEQYF.

This clonotype was observed a handful of times. The CDR3 DNA reads as TGTGCCAGCAGCTTACCCGGAGGGAATGAGCAGTTCTTC. It encodes CASSLPGGNEQFF. This rearrangement joins TRBV7-8 to TRBJ2-1; D perhaps matches TRBD2 (6 bases). This CDR3 region has 13 residues. Germline V gene data show CDR1 as SGHVS and CDR2 as FQNEAQ. The germline V and J ends were trimmed by 2 bases and 7 bases, with 9 bases remaining between them.

The gene calls are TRBV20-1 and TRBJ1-6; 9 nucleotides line up with TRBD1. Germline CDR1 DFQATT, CDR2 SNEGSKA (reference sequence). There are 15 residues in the CDR3. V shed 1 base and J 5 bases; nucleotides not matched to a gene: 3. The CDR3 DNA follows: TGCAGTGCTAGAGGAGACAGGGGGGATAATTCACCCCTCCACTTT. Translating gives CSARGDRGDNSPLHF.

This clonotype was detected only a few times. The chain is built from TRBV25-1 and TRBJ1-5; no clear D gene. Trimming took 7 bases from V and 0 from J, leaving 4 bases between them. Germline CDR1 and CDR2: MGHDK and SYGVNS. This CDR3 is built from 12 residues. CDR3: CASTDSNQPQHF. DNA for the CDR3: TGTGCCAGCACTGATAGCAATCAGCCCCAGCATTTT. The variable domain in full, completed from reference TRBV25-1 and TRBJ1-5, reads EADIYQTPRYLVIGTGKKITLECSQTMGHDKMYWYQQDPGMELHLIHYSYGVNSTEKGDLSSESTVSRIRTEHFPLTLESARPSHTSQYLCASTDSNQPQHFGDGTRLSIL.

The chain combines TRBV4-1 with TRBJ1-6; perhaps TRBD1 as D (5 bases). In germline, CDR1 is MGHRA, CDR2 YSYEKL. The CDR3 consists of 17 residues. V lost 0 bases and J lost 8, with 17 bases in between. The CDR3 spells CASSQEFLSGFDSPLHF. Here the CDR3 DNA reads TGCGCCAGCAGCCAAGAGTTCCTGTCAGGGTTTGATTCACCCCTCCACTTT.

This clonotype occurred many times. This chain joins TRBV2 and TRBJ2-7, with TRBD2 identical over 8 bases. The CDR3 contains 13 residues. V lost 6 bases to trimming and J lost 5 bases; unmatched junction nucleotides: 6. Germline assignment: CDR1 SNHLY and CDR2 FYNNEI. This CDR3 is CASRKREPDEQYF. Here the CDR3 DNA reads TGTGCCAGCAGGAAGCGGGAGCCGGACGAGCAGTACTTC.

This clonotype occurred a few times. The rearrangement joins TRBV29-1 to TRBJ2-2; D is ambiguous. The V gene lost 4 bases and the J gene lost 5 bases, with 11 bases spanning the gap. This CDR3 spans 13 amino acids. Germline V gene lookup returns CDR1 SQVTM and CDR2 ANQGSEA. CDR3: CSVVSGLTGELFF. CDR3 coding DNA: TGCAGCGTTGTATCTGGGCTTACCGGGGAGCTGTTTTTT.

This chain uses TRBV20-1 with TRBJ2-1, with TRBD1 matching 9 bases. The CDR3 loop spans 16 amino acids. V shed 3 bases, J shed 9 bases, and the junction held 15 bases outside the gene matches. Germline-derived CDR1 and CDR2 are DFQATT and SNEGSKA (reference sequence). For the CDR3, the DNA is TGCAGTGCTAGGGACCCTGGGACAGGGAGAAGCAGTGAGCAGTTCTTC. It encodes CSARDPGTGRSSEQFF.

The chain joins TRBV28 to TRBJ1-5, with no clear D. The CDR3 sequence is 12 residues long. With 7 bases removed from V and 7 bases from J, the gap between germline ends came to 11 bases. Germline V gene data show CDR1 as MDHEN and CDR2 as SYDVKM. CDR3 amino acids: CASTAGGQPQHF. DNA for the CDR3: TGTGCCAGCACCGCTGGTGGACAGCCCCAGCATTTT.

This clonotype was detected ten times or more. The chain combines TRBV5-5 with TRBJ1-2, with 7 positions matching TRBD1. CDR3 length equals 14 residues. V shed 5 bases, J shed 2 bases, and the junction held 6 bases outside the gene matches. The germline V gene encodes CDR1 SGHKS and CDR2 YYEKEE (reference sequence). CDR3 nucleotide sequence: TGTGCCAGCAGTCAACTGACAGGGAACTATGGCTACACCTTC. Its translation: CASSQLTGNYGYTF.

Notes on this clonotype: A much larger clone differs from this one at a single base, so this may be a read error. The chain couples TRBV11-2 to TRBJ2-5; TRBD2 agrees at 8 bases. CDR1 is SGHAT and CDR2 is FQNNGV in the germline V gene. CDR3 size: 18 residues. V lost 1 base, J lost 4 bases, and 14 bases stayed unmatched. CDR3 in DNA: TGTGCCAGCAGCTTAGGTCCCTGTACTAGCGGTATCGTAGAGACCCAGTACTTC. It codes for CASSLGPCTSGIVETQYF. The full variable domain, its missing parts supplied by reference TRBV11-2 and TRBJ2-5, is EAGVAQSPRYKIIEKRQSVAFWCNPISGHATLYWYQQILGQGPKLLIQFQNNGVVDDSQLPKDRFSAERLKGVDSTLKIQPAKLEDSAVYLCASSLGPCTSGIVETQYFGPGTRLLVL.

The chain combines TRBV5-6 with TRBJ1-5; D not resolved. The CDR3 has 15 amino acids. CDR1 is SGHDT and CDR2 is YYEEEE in the germline V gene. V dropped 2 bases and J dropped 2 bases, with 11 bases sitting between them. The CDR3 spells CASSLQGFRNQPQHF. The DNA of the CDR3 is TGTGCCAGCAGCTTACAAGGGTTTCGCAATCAGCCCCAGCATTTT.

The chain uses TRBV29-1 and TRBJ2-3, with a tentative D call TRBD1 (5 bases). CDR3 length equals 11 residues. Trimming took 4 bases from V and 5 from J, leaving 7 bases between them. In germline, CDR1 is SQVTM, CDR2 ANQGSEA. CDR3 residues: CSVAGQDTQYF. The CDR3, as DNA: TGCAGCGTTGCAGGGCAAGATACGCAGTATTTT.

The chain couples TRBV12-3 or TRBV12-4 to TRBJ1-1; D not certain. Trimming took off 2 bases at V and 0 bases at J, with 10 bases between the two ends. This CDR3 spans 15 amino acids. The CDR3 region is CASSLPGPLNTEAFF. The CDR3 DNA sequence: TGTGCCAGCAGTTTACCCGGGCCTCTGAACACTGAAGCTTTCTTT.

In this sample, this clonotype turned up a few times. The J gene is TRBJ2-1, the V gene TRBV15; either TRBD1 or TRBD2 may supply D (5 bases each). V gave up 1 base and J gave up 3 bases, with 16 bases separating them. CDR1 and CDR2 (germline): LNHNV, YYDKDF (reference sequence). The CDR3 loop spans 17 amino acids. This CDR3 reads CATSRVARGAFYNEQFF. CDR3 DNA sequence: TGTGCCACCAGCAGAGTCGCTAGAGGGGCGTTCTACAATGAGCAGTTCTTC. The full variable domain, rest sourced from reference TRBV15 and TRBJ2-1, is DAMVIQNPRYQVTQFGKPVTLSCSQTLNHNVMYWYQQKSSQAPKLLFHYYDKDFNNEADTPDNFQSRRPNTSFCFLDIRSPGLGDTAMYLCATSRVARGAFYNEQFFGPGTRLTVL.

Details on this clonotype: This may be a read error, as it is one base from a much larger clone. The chain employs TRBV7-6 and TRBJ1-6; 8 bases map to TRBD1. CDR1 SGHVS and CDR2 FNYEAQ come from the germline V gene. This CDR3 comprises 15 residues. The CDR3 protein is CAGSLEGRGHSPLHF. The DNA for the CDR3 is TGTGCCGGCAGCTTAGAAGGCAGGGGGCATTCACCCCTCCACTTT.

This clonotype was observed a few times. The DNA for the CDR3 is TGTGCCAGCAGTTTATCCGCTTCAGGGCAGTACTTC. It encodes CASSLSASGQYF. The V call is TRBV28, the J call TRBJ2-7, with D unclear. Trimming shortened V by 1 base and J by 9 bases, and 10 bases separated the two germline ends. This CDR3 spans 12 amino acids. CDR1 MDHEN and CDR2 SYDVKM come from the germline V gene.

This clonotype was seen only a few times. V and J are TRBV13 and TRBJ2-2, with D unclear. V dropped 5 bases and J dropped 5 bases, with 12 bases sitting between them. Germline loops: CDR1 PRHDT, CDR2 FYEKMQ (reference sequence). CDR3 length: 14 amino acids. Written as DNA, the CDR3 is TGTGCCAGCAGCCTCACCCGAATAACCGGGGAGCTGTTTTTT. Amino acid sequence: CASSLTRITGELFF.

This clonotype has ten or more counts. The rearrangement uses TRBV20-1 and TRBJ1-4; no clear D. Germline CDR1 is DFQATT and CDR2 is SNEGSKA (reference sequence). The CDR3 spans 14 residues. V lost 1 base, J lost 6 bases, and 12 bases lay in between. CDR3 bases: TGCAGTGCTAGAGTCCTTGGGCAGGATGAAAAACTGTTTTTT. Protein: CSARVLGQDEKLFF.

There are many counts of this clonotype. The chain has TRBV9 and TRBJ2-1; 7 nucleotides agree with TRBD1. From germline, CDR1 is SGDLS and CDR2 YYNGEE. J gave up 0 bases and V 4 bases, and 4 bases lay outside the gene matches. The CDR3 has 15 amino acids. CDR3 sequence (DNA): TGTGCCAGCAGCATTTCAGGGGGCTCCTACAATGAGCAGTTCTTC. Its translation: CASSISGGSYNEQFF.

The sample holds a few counts of this clonotype. The chain joins TRBV28 to TRBJ1-2; D is unresolved. With 5 bases removed from V and 7 bases from J, the gap between germline ends came to 17 bases. Germline CDR1 and CDR2: MDHEN and SYDVKM. The CDR3 sequence is 14 residues long. The CDR3 coding sequence is TGTGCCAGCAGTCCCCACGGGGTACGAGGTGGCTACACCTTC. Translated, it gives CASSPHGVRGGYTF.

This clonotype was counted at least ten times. This rearrangement joins TRBV5-1 to TRBJ2-2; D remains ambiguous. The V gene's germline CDR1 is SGHRS and CDR2 YFSETQ. The CDR3 runs to 14 residues. Deletions cut 0 bases from V and 9 bases from J, with 12 bases between. The CDR3 reads CASSLGSPSRELFF. CDR3 coding DNA: TGCGCCAGCAGCTTGGGGAGTCCATCTAGGGAGCTGTTTTTT.

This clonotype was seen at least ten times. V usage is TRBV20-1 and J usage is TRBJ2-1; 10 bases agree with TRBD2. CDR3 length: 14 amino acids. With V trimmed by 6 bases and J by 6 bases, 8 bases remained unmatched. The germline V gene encodes CDR1 DFQATT and CDR2 SNEGSKA (reference sequence). The CDR3 DNA follows: TGCAGTGCCGCAGCGGGAGGGCCGGTCAATGAGCAGTTCTTC. It yields the protein CSAAAGGPVNEQFF.

The table lists this clonotype with a few counts. CDR3 coding DNA: TGTGCCAGTACCAGAGGACAGGCCTATGGCTACACCTTC. Its translation: CASTRGQAYGYTF. The chain combines TRBV19 with TRBJ1-2, with 7 bases aligning to TRBD1. Looked up from germline, CDR1 is LNHDA and CDR2 is SQIVND (reference sequence). V lost 7 bases and J lost 4; bases outside the gene matches: 6. CDR3 size: 13 residues.

This clonotype has at least ten counts. V is TRBV7-2 and J is TRBJ2-5, with 8 bases lining up with TRBD1. The CDR3 runs 15 residues. Germline CDR1 and CDR2: SGHTA and FQGNSA. V was pared by 4 bases and J by 4 bases, with 8 bases of the junction left unmatched. The DNA of the CDR3 is TGTGCCAGCAGCTGGAGGACAGGGAGTACAGAGACCCAGTACTTC. This codes for CASSWRTGSTETQYF.